These 29 T cell receptor beta chains originate from one sample sequenced in a study of response to subunit inactivated influenza vaccine. TCRdb re-derived calls from the RT-PCR reads in MiXCR, one entry per CDR3 protein. The repertoire includes about 240,000 distinct CDR3 sequences, less than 15% of them detected once, and approximately 8.4% sits in the top ten. Specimen: non-naive T cells sorted from PBMCs, collected less than 15 days before vaccination. The receptors were sampled from a man between 45 and 60 years old who received an inactivated influenza vaccine.

The table lists this clonotype with a few counts. This chain connects TRBV20-1 to TRBJ2-3; 10 bases fit TRBD2. This CDR3 has 17 amino acids. J was trimmed by 2 bases and V by 0 bases; bases with no gene match: 8. Germline V gene data show CDR1 as DFQATT and CDR2 as SNEGSKA (reference sequence). Here the CDR3 reads CSARDNVLAGPTDTQYF. CDR3 in DNA: TGCAGTGCTAGAGATAATGTACTAGCGGGACCCACAGATACGCAGTATTTT.

This clonotype turned up a few times. The chain couples TRBV7-9 to TRBJ2-7, with 8 nucleotides matching TRBD1. Losses at the gene ends were 6 bases for V and 3 bases for J; bases not matched to a gene: 7. Germline V gene data show CDR1 as SEHNR and CDR2 as FQNEAQ (reference sequence). The CDR3 is 14 amino acids. The CDR3: CASRAQGAGYEQYF. The CDR3 nucleotides read TGTGCCAGCAGGGCCCAGGGGGCCGGCTACGAGCAGTACTTC.

This clonotype was recorded at least ten times. The chain joins TRBV5-1 to TRBJ1-2; D is uncertain. The CDR3 contains 14 residues. In germline, CDR1 is SGHRS, CDR2 YFSETQ. Trimming removed 0 bases at V and 4 bases at J, with 10 bases between. Here the CDR3 reads CASSLAPGTYGYTF. CDR3 DNA sequence: TGCGCCAGCAGCTTGGCCCCGGGAACCTATGGCTACACCTTC.

The rearrangement uses TRBV6-2 or TRBV6-3 and TRBJ1-4; unclear D gene. V lost 7 bases and J 6 bases, leaving 12 bases between the germline ends. Germline V gene data show CDR1 as MNHEY and CDR2 as SVGEGT. The CDR3 sequence is 13 residues long. Here the CDR3 reads CASTRRRDEKLFF. The CDR3 DNA sequence: TGTGCCAGCACGCGACGGCGGGATGAAAAACTGTTTTTT.

This clonotype was seen more than once but under ten times. The V call is TRBV2, the J call TRBJ2-5; D remains unclear. The germline V and J ends were trimmed by 6 bases and 5 bases, with 19 bases remaining between them. Per germline, CDR1 SNHLY and CDR2 FYNNEI. CDR3 size: 15 residues. In DNA, the CDR3 is TGTGCCAGCAGCGCCCTCGTTCGGATTAAGGAGACCCAGTACTTC. It is translated as CASSALVRIKETQYF.

This clonotype was counted ten times or more. The J gene is TRBJ2-7, the V gene TRBV7-2, with 7 bases identical to TRBD1. The V gene's germline CDR1 is SGHTA and CDR2 FQGNSA. The V and J ends lost 5 bases and 2 bases, in that order; junction bases with no gene match: 6. The CDR3 length is 14 residues. CDR3 loop: CASSPRQGTYEQYF. The CDR3 DNA follows: TGTGCCAGCAGCCCCCGACAGGGAACCTACGAGCAGTACTTC.

This clonotype was seen more than once but under ten times. J is TRBJ1-3 and V is TRBV12-3 or TRBV12-4; D not certain. This CDR3 region has 11 residues. V lost 8 bases and J 4 bases, leaving 6 bases between the germline ends. The CDR3 protein is CASAPGNTIYF. DNA of the CDR3: TGTGCCAGCGCCCCAGGAAACACCATATATTTT.

V and J are TRBV29-1 and TRBJ2-1; 7 nucleotides line up with TRBD2. This CDR3 comprises 15 residues. Germline CDR1 and CDR2: SQVTM and ANQGSEA. V was pared by 5 bases and J by 2 bases, with 9 bases of the junction left unmatched. As DNA, the CDR3 is TGCAGCGTTAGACCTAGCGGAACGACCTACAATGAGCAGTTCTTC. It specifies CSVRPSGTTYNEQFF.

CDR3 nucleotide sequence: TGCGCCAGCAGCCGAGGCGTTGCGGGAGTACTGAATACGCAGTATTTT. Encoded protein: CASSRGVAGVLNTQYF. The V and J genes are TRBV4-1 and TRBJ2-3; the match to TRBD2 covers 7 bases. There are 16 residues in the CDR3. Germline CDR1 is MGHRA and CDR2 is YSYEKL. Unmatched junction bases numbered 14, after V lost 4 bases and J lost 7 bases.

There are a few counts of this clonotype. J is TRBJ2-1 and V is TRBV20-1, with 13 bases lining up with TRBD2. The CDR3 loop spans 14 amino acids. The V gene's germline CDR1 is DFQATT and CDR2 SNEGSKA (reference sequence). V was pared by 5 bases and J by 8 bases, with 6 bases of the junction left unmatched. The CDR3 DNA follows: TGCAGTGCTCTAACTAGCGGGAGGGCCGATGAGCAGTTCTTC. It encodes CSALTSGRADEQFF.

The chain combines TRBV20-1 with TRBJ2-5; 10 positions agree with TRBD1. The CDR3 spans 14 residues. CDR1 DFQATT and CDR2 SNEGSKA come from the germline V gene (reference sequence). The trim removed 6 bases at V and 2 bases at J, leaving 6 bases unmatched. The CDR3 loop reads CSADRDRGQETQYF. DNA for the CDR3: TGCAGTGCGGACCGGGACAGGGGACAAGAGACCCAGTACTTC.

This clonotype was counted at least ten times. The rearrangement links TRBV20-1 to TRBJ2-1; TRBD2 matches 11 bases. V lost 0 bases to trimming and J lost 3 bases; unmatched junction nucleotides: 1. Looked up from germline, CDR1 is DFQATT and CDR2 is SNEGSKA (reference sequence). The CDR3 extends over 15 amino acids. The chain's CDR3 is CSARDLAGGYNEQFF. CDR3 DNA: TGCAGTGCTAGAGACCTAGCGGGAGGCTACAATGAGCAGTTCTTC.

The chain links TRBV6-2 or TRBV6-3 to TRBJ2-3; 7 nucleotides match TRBD2. This CDR3 is built from 14 residues. V shed 2 bases and J 9 bases; nucleotides not matched to a gene: 8. Germline-derived CDR1 and CDR2 are MNHEY and SVGEGT. The CDR3 spells CASSYPGGTRTQYF. The CDR3 coding sequence is TGTGCCAGCAGTTACCCGGGGGGAACAAGAACGCAGTATTTT.

The chain couples TRBV7-2 to TRBJ2-7; TRBD2 is a possible D gene (5 bases). This CDR3 is 15 amino acids long. Germline V gene lookup returns CDR1 SGHTA and CDR2 FQGNSA. V was shortened by 1 base and J by 0 bases, with 10 bases between the two germline ends. CDR3 protein: CASSLGGLSSYEQYF. The CDR3 DNA reads as TGTGCCAGCAGCTTAGGAGGGTTAAGCTCCTACGAGCAGTACTTC.

This clonotype was counted only a few times. The junction and the germline gene differ at one end; a read error may be behind it. The chain uses TRBV20-1 and TRBJ1-5; maybe TRBD1 (5 bases). The germline V gene has CDR1 DFQATT and CDR2 SNEGSKA (reference sequence). CDR3 length: 14 residues. Here the CDR3 DNA reads TGCAGTGCTAGAGATGAAACAGGAGATCAGCGCCAGCATTTT. Translated: CSARDETGDQRQHF.

This chain links TRBV19 with TRBJ2-4; weak D call: TRBD2 (6 bases). The CDR3 has 14 amino acids. Per the germline V gene, CDR1 is LNHDA and CDR2 is SQIVND (reference sequence). Trimming took off 5 bases at V and 7 bases at J, with 15 bases between the two ends. CDR3 protein: CASSAQYGGNIQYF. CDR3 DNA sequence: TGTGCCAGTAGTGCACAATACGGGGGTAACATTCAGTACTTC.

The V call is TRBV18, the J call TRBJ2-5; 10 bases line up with TRBD2. Germline values: CDR1 KGHSH, CDR2 LQKENI. The CDR3 sequence is 15 residues long. V was pared by 5 bases and J by 2 bases, with 5 bases of the junction left unmatched. CDR3 sequence reads: CASSETSGPQETQYF. CDR3 bases: TGTGCCAGCTCAGAGACTAGCGGGCCTCAAGAGACCCAGTACTTC. Filled out from reference TRBV18 and TRBJ2-5, the complete variable domain reads NAGVMQNPRHLVRRRGQEARLRCSPMKGHSHVYWYRQLPEEGLKFMVYLQKENIIDESGMPKERFSAEFPKEGPSILRIQQVVRGDSAAYFCASSETSGPQETQYFGPGTRLLVL.

The chain carries TRBV19 and TRBJ2-5, with D tentatively TRBD1 (6 bases). This CDR3 contains 14 residues. V was cut by 3 bases and J by 3 bases, with 11 bases left in between. The germline V gene has CDR1 LNHDA and CDR2 SQIVND (reference sequence). The CDR3 region has the DNA TGTGCCAGTAGTATCCAGGGGATGAAAGAGACCCAGTACTTC. Protein sequence: CASSIQGMKETQYF.

This clonotype was counted only a few times. The chain combines TRBV6-2 or TRBV6-3 with TRBJ2-4; tentatively, D is TRBD2 (5 bases). V was clipped by 7 bases and J by 9 bases, with 16 bases between them. CDR1 is MNHEY, CDR2 SVGEGT, per germline. The CDR3 has 13 amino acids. The CDR3 region is CASTTRTRGIQYF. The CDR3 DNA reads TGTGCCAGCACCACAAGGACCCGGGGCATTCAGTACTTC.

A few counts support this clonotype. This rearrangement joins TRBV7-2 to TRBJ2-7; 7 nucleotides align to TRBD2. CDR3 length equals 14 residues. The germline CDR1 and CDR2 sequences are SGHTA and FQGNSA. Losses at the gene ends were 1 base for V and 5 bases for J; bases not matched to a gene: 5. The DNA for the CDR3 is TGTGCCAGCAGCTTAGAGGCGGGACTAAACGAGCAGTACTTC. This gives the protein CASSLEAGLNEQYF.

This clonotype was seen only a few times. The chain recombines TRBV6-2 or TRBV6-3 with TRBJ1-5; 7 bases are a match to TRBD1. Germline V gene sequence: CDR1 MNHEY, CDR2 SVGEGT. The CDR3 spans 16 residues. V shed 6 bases, J shed 3 bases, and the junction held 11 bases outside the gene matches. The DNA for the CDR3 is TGTGCCAGCAGCCGCCGTATGGACAGGAACAATCAGCCCCAGCATTTT. Encoded protein: CASSRRMDRNNQPQHF.

This clonotype has a handful of counts. CDR3 sequence (DNA): TGCGCCAGCAGCACATCGAACACCGGGGAGCTGTTTTTT. Protein sequence: CASSTSNTGELFF. The chain joins TRBV5-1 to TRBJ2-2; D is unresolved. V was pared by 4 bases and J by 0 bases, with 4 bases between. The germline gives CDR1 SGHRS, CDR2 YFSETQ. This CDR3 spans 13 amino acids.

This clonotype was seen ten or more times. This chain uses TRBV7-2 with TRBJ2-5; TRBD2 matches 13 bases. With V trimmed by 1 base and J by 5 bases, 4 bases remained unmatched. This CDR3 is 16 amino acids long. Germline CDR1 and CDR2: SGHTA and FQGNSA. The CDR3 is CASSLGGLAGAETQYF. In nucleotides, the CDR3 is TGTGCCAGCAGCTTAGGCGGACTAGCGGGAGCGGAGACCCAGTACTTC. Full variable domain (outside the CDR3, taken from reference TRBV7-2 and TRBJ2-5): GAGVSQSPSNKVTEKGKDVELRCDPISGHTALYWYRQSLGQGLEFLIYFQGNSAPDKSGLPSDRFSAERTGGSVSTLTIQRTQQEDSAVYLCASSLGGLAGAETQYFGPGTRLLVL.

The chain is built from TRBV20-1 and TRBJ2-5; possibly TRBD1 for D (5 bases). Germline V gene sequence: CDR1 DFQATT, CDR2 SNEGSKA (reference sequence). The CDR3 extends over 13 amino acids. Trimming removed 0 bases at V and 4 bases at J, with 9 bases between. CDR3 loop: CSARDQGTETQYF. CDR3 bases: TGCAGTGCTAGAGATCAGGGCACAGAGACCCAGTACTTC.

This clonotype was observed at least ten times. The chain uses TRBV5-1 and TRBJ2-1; 9 bases align to TRBD2. The germline gives CDR1 SGHRS, CDR2 YFSETQ. The ends lost 2 bases at V and 8 bases at J; junction bases unmatched: 11. The CDR3 has 16 residues. CDR3 residues: CASSLASGTSIYEQFF. Here the CDR3 DNA reads TGCGCCAGCAGCTTAGCCTCCGGGACTAGCATCTATGAGCAGTTCTTC.

The rearrangement uses TRBV20-1 and TRBJ2-1, with 10 bases lining up with TRBD2. Unmatched junction bases numbered 3, after V lost 2 bases and J lost 2 bases. CDR3 length equals 15 residues. The germline CDR1 and CDR2 sequences are DFQATT and SNEGSKA (reference sequence). CDR3: CSARLAGVTYNEQFF. The CDR3 DNA reads as TGCAGTGCTAGACTAGCGGGAGTAACCTACAATGAGCAGTTCTTC.

This clonotype occurred a few times. V is TRBV3-1 and J is TRBJ1-1, with D perhaps matching TRBD1 (5 bases). This CDR3 has 12 residues. Germline CDR1 and CDR2: LGHDT and YNNKEL (reference sequence). V shed 3 bases and J shed 8 bases, with 10 bases lying between them. The CDR3 bases are TGTGCCAGCAGCCATGGGTCAGGGGAAGCTTTCTTT. Translating gives CASSHGSGEAFF.

This clonotype has only a few counts. This chain uses TRBV11-3 with TRBJ2-1, with a weak D call TRBD2 (6 bases). This CDR3 spans 15 amino acids. V was pared by 2 bases and J by 5 bases, with 13 bases between. Germline CDR1 is SGHNT and CDR2 is YENEEA. The CDR3 bases are TGTGCCAGCAGCTTAAATAGCGGCGTACACAATGAGCAGTTCTTC. Translated, it gives CASSLNSGVHNEQFF. The full variable domain, in which reference TRBV11-3 and TRBJ2-1 provide the parts outside the CDR3, is EAGVVQSPRYKIIEKKQPVAFWCNPISGHNTLYWYLQNLGQGPELLIRYENEEAVDDSQLPKDRFSAERLKGVDSTLKIQPAELGDSAVYLCASSLNSGVHNEQFFGPGTRLTVL.

The chain couples TRBV25-1 to TRBJ2-5, with 10 bases aligning to TRBD1. This CDR3 is 18 amino acids long. CDR1 is MGHDK, CDR2 SYGVNS, per germline. Trimming cost V 1 base and J 2 bases; bases outside gene matches: 10. CDR3 loop: CASSELKGGTGVQETQYF. In nucleotides, the CDR3 is TGTGCCAGCAGTGAATTAAAGGGAGGGACAGGGGTTCAAGAGACCCAGTACTTC.